This T cell receptor beta chain originates from a study of blood T cell repertoires in COVID-19. Assay: immunoSEQ multiplex PCR; the TCRdb copy retains only in-frame clones and omits some. The table records 150,000 to 200,000 clones, about 95% of them present only once. The specimen was peripheral blood. The receptor comes from a young man with COVID-19, enrolled during active disease.

For the CDR3, the DNA is TGTGCCAGCAGTAACGGACAGGGGGGTACCGGGGAGCTGTTTTTT. It encodes CASSNGQGGTGELFF. The chain uses TRBV9 and TRBJ2-2, with TRBD1 matching over 10 bases. This CDR3 is 15 amino acids long. In germline, CDR1 is SGDLS, CDR2 YYNGEE. The V segment lost 5 bases and the J segment 5 bases; nucleotides outside the gene matches: 6.